A selection of T cell receptor beta chains follows, all from one sample in a study of T cell responses to AZD1222 COVID-19 vaccine. TCRdb's copy holds only in-frame clones and misses some; the assay was immunoSEQ multiplex PCR. This sample yields 150,000 to 200,000 clones, of which approximately 94% are seen a single time; roughly 4.6% belongs to the top ten. This specimen was peripheral blood, taken 28 days after the second AZD1222 dose. The receptors originated from an adult who received the AZD1222 COVID-19 vaccine. Each CDR3 is given with its conserved first and last residue. Fields, in order: CDR3 DNA, CDR3 protein, clone size, D gene, V gene, J gene. D genes are given only for firm matches. Size is omitted from some rows. Given values are once, few, many or a class for expanded clones.

TGTGCCAGCTCCCTGAATGTACTAGCGGCAAACTACGAGCAGTACTTC	CASSLNVLAANYEQYF	NA	TRBD2	TRBV2	TRBJ2-7
TGTGCCAGCAGTCTGGTGGGCGAGCAGTACTTC	CASSLVGEQYF	NA	NA	TRBV25-1	TRBJ2-7
TGTGCCAGCAGCCAAGTGTCCCAAGGGGCGCAGTACTTC	CASSQVSQGAQYF	NA	NA	TRBV4-2	TRBJ2-7
TGTGCCAGCAGCTTAGCCCTCCCCACCGGCGAGCAGTACTTC	CASSLALPTGEQYF	NA	NA	TRBV7-2	TRBJ2-7
TGTGCCAGCAGCAAAGTGGGGGGAGTGGATGAGCAGTTCTTC	CASSKVGGVDEQFF	NA	NA	TRBV21-1	TRBJ2-1
TGCAGTGCCGCAGTAGGCTATGGCTACACCTTC	CSAAVGYGYTF	NA	NA	TRBV20-1	TRBJ1-2
TGCGCCAGCAGTGCTAAATCCCAGGGGGTGGCACACAATGAGCAGTTCTTC	CASSAKSQGVAHNEQFF	NA	TRBD1	TRBV10-1	TRBJ2-1
TGTGCCTGGAGTGTTGGTGGTACTGGGGCCAACGTCCTGACTTTC	CAWSVGGTGANVLTF	NA	NA	TRBV30	TRBJ2-6
TGTGCCAGGGGGGGCTCTCTCTCCTACAATGAGCAGTTCTTC	CARGGSLSYNEQFF	NA	NA	TRBV2	TRBJ2-1
TGTGCCTCCTCCTCGGCAGGGGACTACGAGCAGTACTTC	CASSSAGDYEQYF	NA	NA	TRBV10-3	TRBJ2-7
TGTGCCAGCAGTTTATCCCTTTCGGGGGAGCAGTACTTC	CASSLSLSGEQYF	NA	NA	TRBV27	TRBJ2-7
TGCAGCGTTTTACAGACGAACACTGAAGCTTTCTTT	CSVLQTNTEAFF	NA	NA	TRBV29-1	TRBJ1-1
TGTGCCAGCAGCTCCGCTGGGTCAGGATTGAACACTGAAGCTTTCTTT	CASSSAGSGLNTEAFF	NA	NA	TRBV5-4	TRBJ1-1
TGTGCCAGCAGTCTAACATCTACTAGCGGGGGTAGGGAGCAGTACTTC	CASSLTSTSGGREQYF	NA	TRBD2	TRBV27	TRBJ2-7
TGTGCCAGCAGCTTAGTAATGGGGGAAAAAAACACTGAAGCTTTCTTT	CASSLVMGEKNTEAFF	NA	NA	TRBV11-2	TRBJ1-1
TGTGCCAGCAGGCTAGACTTAGGAATGATCGAGCAGTACTTC	CASRLDLGMIEQYF	NA	NA	TRBV6-6	TRBJ2-7
TGTGCCAGCAGTTTATCCGGACAGGGGCGTAACTATGGCTACACCTTC	CASSLSGQGRNYGYTF	NA	TRBD1	TRBV28	TRBJ1-2
TGTGCCAGCAGTTTACTCGGACAATTTAATGAAAAACTGTTTTTT	CASSLLGQFNEKLFF	NA	NA	TRBV27	TRBJ1-4
TGCAGTGCTAGCGAGCGAGAGACCCAGTACTTC	CSASERETQYF	NA	NA	TRBV20-1	TRBJ2-5
TGTGCCAGCTCAACCGGGATCTCCTACGAGCAGTACTTC	CASSTGISYEQYF	NA	NA	TRBV18	TRBJ2-7
TGTGCCAGTAGTGAACCGGGACCCTACAATGAGCAGTTCTTC	CASSEPGPYNEQFF	once	NA	TRBV19	TRBJ2-1
TGTGCCTGGAGTGCTAGCGGGAGTTACGAGCAGTACTTC	CAWSASGSYEQYF	NA	TRBD2	TRBV30	TRBJ2-7
TGTGCCAGCAGTTTAGAAGATCCGGCCTACAATGAGCAGTTCTTC	CASSLEDPAYNEQFF	NA	NA	TRBV27	TRBJ2-1
TGTGCCAGCAGTGAAATACAGGGGGCCTCGAACACTGAAGCTTTCTTT	CASSEIQGASNTEAFF	NA	TRBD1	TRBV25-1	TRBJ1-1
TGTGCCAGCATCGGCCAGGGGTACAACACTGAAGCTTTCTTT	CASIGQGYNTEAFF	NA	NA	TRBV27	TRBJ1-1
TGCAGTGCTAGTTTACAGGGGGCAAGGAATGAGCAGTTCTTC	CSASLQGARNEQFF	NA	TRBD1	TRBV20-1	TRBJ2-1
TGTGCCAGCAGCCCCCGCCCGAGCGACGAGCAGTACTTC	CASSPRPSDEQYF	NA	NA	TRBV11-2	TRBJ2-7
TGTGCCAGTAGTATAACCGGCCGGGCCCCTGACGAGCAGTACTTC	CASSITGRAPDEQYF	NA	NA	TRBV19	TRBJ2-7
TGTGCCAGCAGCTGGGCCCGGCAGGGTGCCTACGAGCAGTACTTC	CASSWARQGAYEQYF	NA	NA	TRBV11-2	TRBJ2-7
TGTGCCAGCAGTGAACAGGGGGCGAGGGATGAGCAGTTCTTC	CASSEQGARDEQFF	NA	TRBD1	TRBV6-1	TRBJ2-1
TGTGCCAGCTCACCCTCAACAGGGATAAACTATGGCTACACCTTC	CASSPSTGINYGYTF	once	NA	TRBV18	TRBJ1-2
TGTGCCAGCACATCCCCAGACAGGGGAGGTTCACCCCTCCACTTT	CASTSPDRGGSPLHF	NA	TRBD1	TRBV6-5	TRBJ1-6
TGCAGCTCGTTGACAGGAAGCGGGTTGAGTTCCTTTTACAATGAGCAGTTCTTC	CSSLTGSGLSSFYNEQFF	NA	NA	TRBV29-1	TRBJ2-1
TGTGCCAGCAGCGTAGGGGGGGAACCCTACAATGAGCAGTTCTTC	CASSVGGEPYNEQFF	NA	NA	TRBV9	TRBJ2-1
TGTGCCAGCAGCAAAGAGGGGGGAGTATCCTACAATGAGCAGTTCTTC	CASSKEGGVSYNEQFF	NA	NA	TRBV21-1	TRBJ2-1
TGTGCCAGTACCCCCGGGACAGGGGGCTACGAGCAGTACTTC	CASTPGTGGYEQYF	NA	TRBD1	TRBV19	TRBJ2-7
TGTGCCACCAGCATCTGGGGGGGGTTTGAGCAGTTCTTC	CATSIWGGFEQFF	NA	TRBD2	TRBV15	TRBJ2-1
TGTGCCAGCAGTGAACCGGGACAGTACACTGAAGCTTTCTTT	CASSEPGQYTEAFF	NA	TRBD1	TRBV6-1	TRBJ1-1
TGTGCCAGCAGTCCCCCCGGCAGAGTCTCCTACAATGAGCAGTTCTTC	CASSPPGRVSYNEQFF	NA	NA	TRBV6-6	TRBJ2-1